These 3 T cell receptor beta chains share one sample of origin, sequenced in a study of T cells in Graves' hyperthyroidism and ophthalmopathy. RNA transcripts gave rise to amplified TCR beta CDR3 regions. TCR CDR3 underwent first-round RT-PCR with the HTBI primer set. TCRdb ran MiXCR on the multiplex PCR reads and lists one entry per CDR3 protein. The table records hundreds of thousands of distinct CDR3 sequences, less than 25% of them present only once. Sequencing was carried out using blood. These receptors were collected from a man younger than 45 with Graves' ophthalmopathy.

The J gene is TRBJ2-1, the V gene TRBV2; 7 nucleotides align to TRBD2. CDR1 and CDR2 (germline): SNHLY, FYNNEI. The CDR3 spans 14 residues. V was pared by 6 bases and J by 6 bases, with 8 bases of the junction left unmatched. In nucleotides, the CDR3 is TGTGCCAGCAGGGGGGGGGGGACTGTCAATGAGCAGTTCTTC. It specifies CASRGGGTVNEQFF.

V usage is TRBV15 and J usage is TRBJ2-1; 7 positions agree with TRBD1. This CDR3 has 15 amino acids. CDR1 is LNHNV and CDR2 is YYDKDF in the germline V gene (reference sequence). J lost 8 bases, V lost 2 bases, and 9 bases had no gene match. The CDR3 protein is CATSRLNRGVDEQFF. DNA of the CDR3: TGTGCCACCAGCAGACTGAACAGGGGAGTAGATGAGCAGTTCTTC.

On this clonotype: Given a much more abundant clone one base away, this may be a read error. The conserved final phenylalanine or tryptophan is absent from the CDR3, which likely points to a read error. CDR3: CASSSGRSYEQYL. CDR3 DNA: TGTGCCAGCAGTTCGGGGAGGTCCTACGAGCAGTACCTC. The chain has TRBV12-3 or TRBV12-4 and TRBJ2-7; a weak D match, TRBD2 (6 bases). The CDR3 is 13 amino acids. The germline V and J ends were trimmed by 4 bases and 1 base, with 8 bases remaining between them.